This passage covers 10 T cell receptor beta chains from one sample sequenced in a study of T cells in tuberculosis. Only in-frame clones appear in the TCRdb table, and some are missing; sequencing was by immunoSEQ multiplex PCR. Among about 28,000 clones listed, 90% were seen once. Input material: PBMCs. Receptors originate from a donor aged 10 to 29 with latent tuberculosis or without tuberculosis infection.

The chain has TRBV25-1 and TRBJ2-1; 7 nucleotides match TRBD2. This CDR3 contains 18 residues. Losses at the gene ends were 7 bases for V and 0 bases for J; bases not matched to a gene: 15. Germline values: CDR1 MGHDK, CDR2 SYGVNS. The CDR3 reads CASTGSGANLGSYNEQFF. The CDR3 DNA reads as TGTGCCAGCACCGGAAGCGGGGCTAATTTGGGCTCCTACAATGAGCAGTTCTTC.

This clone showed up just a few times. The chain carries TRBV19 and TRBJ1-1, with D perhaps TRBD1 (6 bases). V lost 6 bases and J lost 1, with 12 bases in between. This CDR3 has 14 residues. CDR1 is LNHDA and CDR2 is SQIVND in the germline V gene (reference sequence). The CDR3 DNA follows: TGTGCCAGTAGAATGAGGACAGCGAACACTGAAGCTTTCTTT. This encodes CASRMRTANTEAFF.

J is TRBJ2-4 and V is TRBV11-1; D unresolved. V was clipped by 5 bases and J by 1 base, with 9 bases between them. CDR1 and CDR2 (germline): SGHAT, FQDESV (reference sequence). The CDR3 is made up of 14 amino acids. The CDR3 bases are TGTGCCAGCAGCCTTACAATGGCCAAAAACATTCAGTACTTC. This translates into CASSLTMAKNIQYF.

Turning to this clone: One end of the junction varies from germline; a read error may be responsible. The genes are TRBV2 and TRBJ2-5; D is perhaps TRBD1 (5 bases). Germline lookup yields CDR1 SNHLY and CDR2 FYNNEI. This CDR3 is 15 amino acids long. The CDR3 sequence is CASSDRVTAQEAQYF. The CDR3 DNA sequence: TGTGCCAGCAGTGATAGGGTGACAGCTCAAGAGGCCCAGTACTTC.

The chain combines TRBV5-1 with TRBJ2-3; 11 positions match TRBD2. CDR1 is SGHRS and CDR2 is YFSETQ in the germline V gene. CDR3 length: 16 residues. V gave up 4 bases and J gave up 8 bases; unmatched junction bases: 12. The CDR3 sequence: CASSEGLAGGWGTQYF. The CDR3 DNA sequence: TGCGCCAGCAGCGAAGGACTAGCGGGCGGATGGGGTACGCAGTATTTT. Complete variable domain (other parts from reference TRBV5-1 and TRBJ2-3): KAGVTQTPRYLIKTRGQQVTLSCSPISGHRSVSWYQQTPGQGLQFLFEYFSETQRNKGNFPGRFSGRQFSNSRSEMNVSTLELGDSALYLCASSEGLAGGWGTQYFGPGTRLTVL.

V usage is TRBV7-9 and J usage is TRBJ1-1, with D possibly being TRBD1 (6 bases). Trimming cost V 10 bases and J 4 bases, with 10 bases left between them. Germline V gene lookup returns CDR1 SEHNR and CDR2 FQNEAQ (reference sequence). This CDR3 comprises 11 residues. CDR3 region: CATQGGTEAFF. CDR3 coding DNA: TGTGCCACACAGGGCGGCACTGAAGCTTTCTTT.

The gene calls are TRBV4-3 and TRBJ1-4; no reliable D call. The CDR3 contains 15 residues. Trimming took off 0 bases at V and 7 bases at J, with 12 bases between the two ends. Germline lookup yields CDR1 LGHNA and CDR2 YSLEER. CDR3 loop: CASSQDGRVGEKLFF. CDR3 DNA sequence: TGCGCCAGCAGCCAAGATGGGAGGGTCGGTGAAAAACTGTTTTTT.

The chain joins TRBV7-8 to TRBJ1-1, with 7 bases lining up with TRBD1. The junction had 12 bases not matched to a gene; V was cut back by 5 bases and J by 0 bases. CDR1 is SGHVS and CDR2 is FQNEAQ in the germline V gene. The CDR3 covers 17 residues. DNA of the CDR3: TGTGCCAGCAGCCCTAGGACAGGCCCATCCATGAACACTGAAGCTTTCTTT. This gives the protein CASSPRTGPSMNTEAFF.

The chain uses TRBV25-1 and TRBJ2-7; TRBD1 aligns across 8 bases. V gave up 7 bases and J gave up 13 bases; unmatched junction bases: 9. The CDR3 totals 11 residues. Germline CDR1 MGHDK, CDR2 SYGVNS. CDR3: CASIFRDRQYF. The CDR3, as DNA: TGTGCCAGCATTTTCCGGGACAGGCAATACTTC.

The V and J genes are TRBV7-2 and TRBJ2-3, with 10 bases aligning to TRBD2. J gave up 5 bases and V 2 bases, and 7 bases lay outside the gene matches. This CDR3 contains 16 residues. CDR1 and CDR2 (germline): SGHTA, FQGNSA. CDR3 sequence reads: CASSLSTSGAGDTQYF. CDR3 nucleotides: TGTGCCAGCAGCTTATCTACTAGCGGGGCCGGAGATACGCAGTATTTT.